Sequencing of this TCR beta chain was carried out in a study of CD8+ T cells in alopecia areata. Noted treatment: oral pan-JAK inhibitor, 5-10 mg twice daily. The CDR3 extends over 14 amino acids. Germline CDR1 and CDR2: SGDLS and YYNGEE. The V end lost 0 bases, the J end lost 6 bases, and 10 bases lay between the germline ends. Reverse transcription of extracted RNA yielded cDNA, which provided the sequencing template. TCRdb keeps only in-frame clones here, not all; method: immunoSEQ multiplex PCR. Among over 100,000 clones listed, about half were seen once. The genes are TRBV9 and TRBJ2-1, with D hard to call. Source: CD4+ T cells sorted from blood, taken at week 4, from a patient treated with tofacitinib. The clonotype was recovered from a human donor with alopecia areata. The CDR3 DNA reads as TGTGCCAGCAGCGTAGTATTGTCTAGCAATGAGCAGTTCTTC. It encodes CASSVVLSSNEQFF. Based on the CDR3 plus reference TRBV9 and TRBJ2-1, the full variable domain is DSGVTQTPKHLITATGQRVTLRCSPRSGDLSVYWYQQSLDQGLQFLIQYYNGEERAKGNILERFSAQQFPDLHSELNLSSLELGDSALYFCASSVVLSSNEQFFGPGTRLTVL.